Below, one T cell receptor (beta chain) is given with its context. Its specificity is unknown. This entry is derived from a study of T cells after yellow fever vaccination. In TCRdb, the 5' RACE reads were re-called with MiXCR into one record per CDR3 protein. There are hundreds of thousands of distinct CDR3 sequences in the sample; roughly a sixth occur only once, and over 15% lies in the top ten. With 1 base removed from V and 0 bases from J, the gap between germline ends came to 8 bases. Germline CDR1 DFQATT, CDR2 SNEGSKA (reference sequence). The CDR3 runs 14 residues. Study-wide results and caveats: Although the secondary response was weaker, it peaked faster, at day 5 versus 15.

This clonotype was sampled from a man between 18 and 35 years old who received the YFV17D yellow fever vaccine. The chain links TRBV20-1 to TRBJ2-3; no clear D gene. The sample consisted of PBMCs, taken before the yellow fever booster vaccination. The CDR3 sequence is CSARVALSTDTQYF. The CDR3, as DNA: TGCAGTGCTAGAGTAGCCCTGAGCACAGATACGCAGTATTTT.